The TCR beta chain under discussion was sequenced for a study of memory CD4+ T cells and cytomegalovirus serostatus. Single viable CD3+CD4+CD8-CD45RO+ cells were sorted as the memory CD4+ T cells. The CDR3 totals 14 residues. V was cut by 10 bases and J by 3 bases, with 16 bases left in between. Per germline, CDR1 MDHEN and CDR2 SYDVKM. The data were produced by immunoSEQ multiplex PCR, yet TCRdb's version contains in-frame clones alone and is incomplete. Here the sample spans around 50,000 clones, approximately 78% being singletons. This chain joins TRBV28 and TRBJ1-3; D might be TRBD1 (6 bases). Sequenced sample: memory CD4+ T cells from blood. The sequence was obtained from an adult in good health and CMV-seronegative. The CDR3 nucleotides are TGTGCCACCCGAAACAGGGCCAGTGGAAACACCATATATTTT. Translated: CATRNRASGNTIYF.